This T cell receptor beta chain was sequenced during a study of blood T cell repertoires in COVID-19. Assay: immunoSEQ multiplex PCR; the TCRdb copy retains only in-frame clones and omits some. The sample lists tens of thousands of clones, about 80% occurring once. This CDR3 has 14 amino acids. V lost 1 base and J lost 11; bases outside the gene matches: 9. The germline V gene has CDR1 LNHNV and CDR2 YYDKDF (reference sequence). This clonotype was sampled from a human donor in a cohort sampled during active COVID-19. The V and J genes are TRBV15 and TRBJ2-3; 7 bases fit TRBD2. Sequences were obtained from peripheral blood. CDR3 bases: TGTGCCACCAGCAGAGGGGGGGGAGGGGTGAAGCAGTATTTT. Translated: CATSRGGGGVKQYF.